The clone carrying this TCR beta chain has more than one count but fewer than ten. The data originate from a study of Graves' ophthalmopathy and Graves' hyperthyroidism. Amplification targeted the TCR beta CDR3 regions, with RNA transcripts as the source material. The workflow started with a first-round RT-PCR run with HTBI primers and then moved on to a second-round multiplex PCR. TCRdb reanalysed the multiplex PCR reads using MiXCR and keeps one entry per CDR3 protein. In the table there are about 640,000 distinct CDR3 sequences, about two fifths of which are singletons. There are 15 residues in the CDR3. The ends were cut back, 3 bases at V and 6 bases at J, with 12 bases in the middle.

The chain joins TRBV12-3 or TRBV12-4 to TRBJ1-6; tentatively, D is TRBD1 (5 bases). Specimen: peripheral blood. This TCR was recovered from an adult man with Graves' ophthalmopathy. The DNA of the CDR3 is TGTGCCAGCAGTTTGGGGGGTTTAGGTAATTCACCCCTCCACTTT. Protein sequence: CASSLGGLGNSPLHF.